A single sample is the source of the 5 T cell receptor beta chains below, sequenced in a study of CD4 T cells in relation to SARS-CoV-2 and coronaviruses. Unexposed donor CD4+ T cells date from about 2011-2018, before the COVID-19 pandemic. Isolation of CD4+ T cells took place after roughly nine days in culture. Their antigen targets remain unknown. Produced via immunoSEQ multiplex PCR; TCRdb's table is partial and in-frame only. Counted here are under 35,000 clones, 76% occurring once; the ten biggest clones make up around 17%. The sample consisted of CD4+ T cells from PBMCs, cultured in vitro. Receptors were obtained from a human donor in good health.

This sequence joins TRBV7-6 and TRBJ2-3; possible D gene TRBD2, 5 bases. Germline values: CDR1 SGHVS, CDR2 FNYEAQ. V dropped 0 bases and J dropped 2 bases, with 9 bases sitting between them. CDR3 length: 15 residues. The DNA for the CDR3 is TGTGCCAGCAGCTTAGCCAGGACTGCCACAGATACGCAGTATTTT. It translates to CASSLARTATDTQYF.

The CDR3 protein is CASSYSGSQPQHF. The CDR3 DNA follows: TGTGCCAGCAGTTACTCGGGGAGTCAGCCCCAGCATTTT. J is TRBJ1-5 and V is TRBV6-5; the D is unclear. V lost 0 bases to trimming and J lost 6 bases, with 6 bases between them. The CDR3 totals 13 residues. Germline values: CDR1 MNHEY, CDR2 SVGAGI.

J is TRBJ1-1 and V is TRBV5-4, with D tentatively TRBD1 (5 bases). The CDR3 contains 14 residues. Germline CDR1 is SGHNT and CDR2 is YYREEE (reference sequence). Trimming pared 3 bases from V and 1 base from J, leaving 10 bases between. The CDR3 spells CASSSRARNTEAFF. The CDR3 region has the DNA TGTGCCAGCAGCTCCAGGGCGCGGAACACTGAAGCTTTCTTT.

The J gene is TRBJ2-5, the V gene TRBV7-2; the D gene is possibly TRBD2 (5 bases). CDR1 and CDR2 (germline): SGHTA, FQGNSA. Trimming removed 7 bases at V and 3 bases at J, with 15 bases between. The CDR3 has 14 residues. The CDR3 DNA reads as TGTGCCAGCACTAATAGGAGCGGAAAAGAGACCCAGTACTTC. Amino acids: CASTNRSGKETQYF. The complete variable domain, with remaining parts taken from reference TRBV7-2 and TRBJ2-5, reads GAGVSQSPSNKVTEKGKDVELRCDPISGHTALYWYRQSLGQGLEFLIYFQGNSAPDKSGLPSDRFSAERTGGSVSTLTIQRTQQEDSAVYLCASTNRSGKETQYFGPGTRLLVL.

V is TRBV4-3 and J is TRBJ2-5, with 12 bases aligning to TRBD1. The CDR3 runs to 15 residues. Germline trimming cut 3 bases from V and 5 bases from J; bases unmatched to any gene: 4. CDR1 is LGHNA and CDR2 is YSLEER in the germline V gene. CDR3 sequence reads: CASSQGQGAWETQYF. The CDR3 DNA follows: TGCGCCAGCAGCCAGGGACAGGGGGCGTGGGAGACCCAGTACTTC.